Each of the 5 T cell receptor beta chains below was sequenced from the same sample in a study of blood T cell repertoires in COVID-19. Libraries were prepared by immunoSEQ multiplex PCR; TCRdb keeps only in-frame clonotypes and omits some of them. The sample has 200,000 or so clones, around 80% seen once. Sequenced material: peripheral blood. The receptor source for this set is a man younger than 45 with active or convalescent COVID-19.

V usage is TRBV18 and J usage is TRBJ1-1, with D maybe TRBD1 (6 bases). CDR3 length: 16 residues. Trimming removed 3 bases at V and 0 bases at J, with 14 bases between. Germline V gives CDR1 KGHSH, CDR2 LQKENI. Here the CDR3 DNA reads TGTGCCAGCTCACCTGCCTCGGGACAATTGAACACTGAAGCTTTCTTT. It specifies CASSPASGQLNTEAFF.

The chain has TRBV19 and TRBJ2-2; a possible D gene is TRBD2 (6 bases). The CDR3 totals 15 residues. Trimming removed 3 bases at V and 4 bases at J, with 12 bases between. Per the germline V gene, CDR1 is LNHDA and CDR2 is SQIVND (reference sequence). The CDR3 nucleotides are TGTGCCAGTAGTATCCGAGGGAGGAGCACCGGGGAGCTGTTTTTT. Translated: CASSIRGRSTGELFF.

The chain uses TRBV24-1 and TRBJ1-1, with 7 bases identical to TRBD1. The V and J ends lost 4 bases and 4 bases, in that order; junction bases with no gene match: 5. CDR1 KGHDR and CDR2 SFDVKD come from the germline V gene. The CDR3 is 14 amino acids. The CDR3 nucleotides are TGTGCCACCAGTGACTTCAGGGGGAGCACTGAAGCTTTCTTT. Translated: CATSDFRGSTEAFF.

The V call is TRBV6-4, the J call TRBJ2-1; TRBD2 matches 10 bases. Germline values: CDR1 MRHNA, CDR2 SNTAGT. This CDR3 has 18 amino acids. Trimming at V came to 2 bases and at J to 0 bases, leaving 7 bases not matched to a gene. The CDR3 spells CASSDGLAGALSYNEQFF. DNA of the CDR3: TGTGCCAGCAGTGACGGTCTAGCGGGAGCGCTCTCCTACAATGAGCAGTTCTTC.

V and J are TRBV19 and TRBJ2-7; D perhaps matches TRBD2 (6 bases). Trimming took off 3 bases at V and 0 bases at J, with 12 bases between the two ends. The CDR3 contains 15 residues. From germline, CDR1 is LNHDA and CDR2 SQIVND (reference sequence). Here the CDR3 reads CASSMSRGISYEQYF. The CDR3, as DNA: TGTGCCAGTAGTATGTCTCGCGGGATCTCCTACGAGCAGTACTTC.